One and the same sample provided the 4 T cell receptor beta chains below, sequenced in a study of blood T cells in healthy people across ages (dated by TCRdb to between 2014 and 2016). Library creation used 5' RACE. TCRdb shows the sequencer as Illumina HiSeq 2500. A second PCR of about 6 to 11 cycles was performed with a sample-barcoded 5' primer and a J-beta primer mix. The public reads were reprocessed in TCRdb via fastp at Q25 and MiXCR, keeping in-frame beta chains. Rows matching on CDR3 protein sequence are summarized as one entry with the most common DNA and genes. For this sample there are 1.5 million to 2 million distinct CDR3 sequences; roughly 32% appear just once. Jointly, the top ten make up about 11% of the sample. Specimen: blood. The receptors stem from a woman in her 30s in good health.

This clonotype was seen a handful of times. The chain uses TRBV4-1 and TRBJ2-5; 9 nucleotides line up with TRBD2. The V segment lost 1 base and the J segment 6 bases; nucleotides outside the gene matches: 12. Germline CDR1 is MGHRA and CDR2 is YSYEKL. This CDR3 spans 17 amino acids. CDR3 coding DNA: TGCGCCAGCAGCCAAGGCTTTTGGCGGGAGGGCCTTAAGACCCAGTACTTC. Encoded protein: CASSQGFWREGLKTQYF.

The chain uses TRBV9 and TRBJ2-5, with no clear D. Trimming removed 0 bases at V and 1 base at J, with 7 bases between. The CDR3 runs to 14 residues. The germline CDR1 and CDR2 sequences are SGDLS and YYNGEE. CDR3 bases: TGTGCCAGCAGCGTAGATGACGGCCAAGAGACCCAGTACTTC. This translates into CASSVDDGQETQYF.

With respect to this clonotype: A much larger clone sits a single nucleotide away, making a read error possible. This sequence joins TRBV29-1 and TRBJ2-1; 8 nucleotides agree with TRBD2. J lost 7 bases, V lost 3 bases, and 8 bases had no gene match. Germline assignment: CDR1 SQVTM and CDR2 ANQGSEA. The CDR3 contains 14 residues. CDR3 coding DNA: TGCAGCGTTGATCATCAGAGACTAGCGAATGAGCAGTTCTTC. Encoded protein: CSVDHQRLANEQFF.

In nucleotides, the CDR3 is TGTGCCAGCAGTTCCCTAGGGACAGGGGGTGAAAAACTGTTTTTT. Protein product: CASSSLGTGGEKLFF. The rearrangement uses TRBV28 and TRBJ1-4, with 11 bases fitting TRBD1. Germline-derived CDR1 and CDR2 are MDHEN and SYDVKM. Trimming removed 4 bases from V and 7 bases from J; junction bases left unmatched: 5. The CDR3 runs 15 residues. The full variable domain, rest sourced from reference TRBV28 and TRBJ1-4, is DVKVTQSSRYLVKRTGEKVFLECVQDMDHENMFWYRQDPGLGLRLIYFSYDVKMKEKGDIPEGYSVSREKKERFSLILESASTNQTSMYLCASSSLGTGGEKLFFGSGTQLSVL.